These 2 T cell receptor beta chains share one sample of origin, sequenced in a study of shared clonotypes between healthy human individuals. Some clones are missing from TCRdb's copy, which holds only in-frame ones; the method was immunoSEQ multiplex PCR. The sample includes some 2,400,000 clones, about 94% of them seen just once. The source material was naive CD4+ T cells sorted from blood. Subset here: CD45RA+ positively selected. The origin of the receptors is a man between 18 and 29 years old in good health.

This chain joins TRBV19 and TRBJ2-2; TRBD1 is a possible D gene (6 bases). This CDR3 region has 16 residues. Looked up from germline, CDR1 is LNHDA and CDR2 is SQIVND (reference sequence). V lost 6 bases, J lost 0 bases, and 14 bases lay in between. CDR3 sequence: CASRPVDRSNTGELFF. DNA of the CDR3: TGTGCCAGTAGACCCGTGGACAGATCGAACACCGGGGAGCTGTTTTTT.

V and J are TRBV6-1 and TRBJ2-7, with D possibly being TRBD2 (5 bases). Germline values: CDR1 MNHNS, CDR2 SASEGT. Deletions cut 4 bases from V and 7 bases from J, with 23 bases between. The CDR3 length is 16 residues. The CDR3 DNA reads as TGTGCCAGCAGTGGGCGTTTTAGGGAAGGAGGATGGGAGCAGTACTTC. It yields the protein CASSGRFREGGWEQYF.